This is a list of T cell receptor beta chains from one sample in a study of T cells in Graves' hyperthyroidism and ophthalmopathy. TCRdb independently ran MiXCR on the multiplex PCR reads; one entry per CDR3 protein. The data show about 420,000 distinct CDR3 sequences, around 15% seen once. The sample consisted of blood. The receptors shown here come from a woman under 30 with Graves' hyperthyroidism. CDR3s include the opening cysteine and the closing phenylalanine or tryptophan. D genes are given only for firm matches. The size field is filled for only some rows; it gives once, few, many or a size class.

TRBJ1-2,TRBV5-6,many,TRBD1,CASSFGTGGNGYTF,TGTGCCAGCAGCTTCGGGACAGGGGGGAATGGCTACACCTTC
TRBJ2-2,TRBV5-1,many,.,CASSLTGNTGELFF,TGCGCCAGCAGCTTGACAGGAAACACCGGGGAGCTGTTTTTT
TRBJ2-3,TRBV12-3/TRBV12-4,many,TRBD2,CASSSITSGRASDTQYF,TGTGCCAGCAGTTCCATAACTAGCGGGAGGGCGTCAGATACGCAGTATTTT
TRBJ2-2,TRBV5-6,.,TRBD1,CASSLGDRGSVGELFF,TGTGCCAGCAGCTTGGGGGACAGGGGTTCCGTCGGGGAGCTGTTTTTT
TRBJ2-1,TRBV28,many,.,CASSNPGKGNEQFF,TGTGCCAGCAGTAATCCAGGAAAGGGTAATGAGCAGTTCTTC
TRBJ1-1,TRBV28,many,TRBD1,CATTGEIVTEAFF,TGTGCCACGACAGGGGAGATCGTCACTGAAGCTTTCTTT
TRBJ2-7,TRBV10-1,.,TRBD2,CASSESMASGNSYEQYF,TGCGCCAGCAGTGAGTCGATGGCTAGCGGGAACTCCTACGAGCAGTACTTC
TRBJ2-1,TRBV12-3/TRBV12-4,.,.,CACSSSTRNEQFF,TGTGCCTGCAGTTCCAGCACTAGGAATGAGCAGTTCTTC
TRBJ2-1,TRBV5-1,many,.,CASSLAGREVDEQFF,TGCGCCAGCAGCTTGGCGGGCAGGGAGGTGGATGAGCAGTTCTTC
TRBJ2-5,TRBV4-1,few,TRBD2,CASSQDKLPGGPMETQYF,TGCGCCAGCAGCCAAGATAAGCTACCGGGAGGGCCTATGGAGACCCAGTACTTC
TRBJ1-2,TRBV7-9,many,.,CASSILDEEPNYGYTF,TGTGCCAGCAGCATCTTGGACGAGGAACCTAACTATGGCTACACCTTC
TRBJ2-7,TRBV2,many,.,CASSGDWAYEQYF,TGTGCCAGCAGTGGTGACTGGGCCTACGAGCAGTACTTC
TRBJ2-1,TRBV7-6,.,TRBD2,CASSPLAGSLPNEQFF,TGTGCCAGCAGCCCCCTAGCGGGATCCTTACCAAATGAGCAGTTCTTC
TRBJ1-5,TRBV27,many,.,CASSRSGQPQHF,TGTGCCAGCAGCCGGTCGGGTCAGCCCCAGCATTTT
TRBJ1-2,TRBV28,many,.,CASTLTHGGGQRHGYTF,TGTGCCAGCACCCTAACCCACGGGGGGGGGCAAAGGCATGGCTACACCTTC
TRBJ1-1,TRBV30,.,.,CASQGDGYTEAFF,TGTGCCTCCCAGGGCGACGGGTACACTGAAGCTTTCTTT
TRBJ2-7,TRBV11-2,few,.,CASSPPVPGRSYEQYF,TGTGCCAGCAGCCCCCCCGTCCCGGGCCGCTCCTACGAGCAGTACTTC
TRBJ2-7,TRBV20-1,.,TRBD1,CSARDPGTGSLYEQYF,TGCAGTGCTAGAGATCCCGGGACAGGAAGCCTCTACGAGCAGTACTTC
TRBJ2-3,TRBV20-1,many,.,CRIQGSGSFSDTQYF,TGCAGGATACAGGGGAGCGGGAGTTTCTCAGATACGCAGTATTTT
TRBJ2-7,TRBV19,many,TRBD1,CASSGKDRGSSYEQYF,TGTGCCAGTAGTGGGAAGGACAGGGGAAGCTCCTACGAGCAGTACTTC
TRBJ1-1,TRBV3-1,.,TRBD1,CVSRRQGSTEAFF,TGTGTCAGCAGACGACAGGGGTCCACTGAAGCTTTCTTT
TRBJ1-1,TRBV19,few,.,CASSISRGTEAFF,TGTGCCAGTAGTATATCCAGGGGCACTGAAGCTTTCTTT
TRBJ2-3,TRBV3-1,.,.,CASSLISQESTDTQYF,TGTGCCAGCAGCCTCATAAGCCAGGAGAGCACAGATACGCAGTATTTT
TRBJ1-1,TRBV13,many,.,CASRGYQGTLNTEAFF,TGTGCCAGCAGGGGGTACCAGGGGACCCTGAACACTGAAGCTTTCTTT
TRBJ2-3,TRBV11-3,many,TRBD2,CASSNYSLAGVGTDTQYF,TGTGCCAGCAGCAACTATTCCCTAGCGGGAGTGGGCACAGATACGCAGTATTTT
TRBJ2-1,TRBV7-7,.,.,CASSLLTGLSNEQFF,TGTGCTAGCAGCTTACTTACCGGACTCAGCAATGAGCAGTTCTTC
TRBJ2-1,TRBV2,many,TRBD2,CASRLSPGSAGKINEQFF,TGTGCCAGCAGGCTCAGCCCCGGCTCAGCGGGAAAAATCAATGAGCAGTTCTTC
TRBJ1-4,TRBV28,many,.,CASSLILAATNEKLFF,TGTGCCAGCAGTTTAATCCTGGCAGCAACTAATGAAAAACTGTTTTTT